This T cell receptor beta chain was sequenced for a study of T cell responses to AZD1222 COVID-19 vaccine. Study-level results: Increased Spike-specific TCR breadth and depth were observed after two AZD1222 doses. Females outnumbered males among donors, who were mostly white British; clonal diversity was possibly underestimated. The study sampled repertoires only after the peak T cell response.

The CDR3 contains 14 residues. Between the trimmed V and J ends, which lost 2 bases and 0 bases, there was a span of 7 bases. CDR1 and CDR2 (germline): MGHDK, SYGVNS. Here immunoSEQ multiplex PCR was the method, and the copy in TCRdb shows in-frame clones only, minus some. The repertoire consists of about 86,000 clones, with about 88% occurring once and the leading ten covering 6.9%. Details on this clone: The antigen remains undetermined.

The source is an adult who received the AZD1222 COVID-19 vaccine. The chain employs TRBV25-1 and TRBJ1-1, with a possible D match to TRBD1 (5 bases). Sequenced material: peripheral blood, taken 28 days after the second AZD1222 dose. Here the CDR3 reads CASSEGDLNTEAFF. Written as DNA, the CDR3 is TGTGCCAGCAGTGAAGGGGACCTGAACACTGAAGCTTTCTTT.